Listed below are T cell receptor beta chains from one sample, sequenced in a study of blood T cell repertoires in COVID-19. Here immunoSEQ multiplex PCR was the method, and the copy in TCRdb shows in-frame clones only, minus some. Of under 350,000 clones listed, just over 85% are singletons. Sequences were obtained from PBMCs or T cells enriched from blood (not recorded which). The receptors stem from a woman aged 40 to 50 with acute COVID-19. The CDR3 runs from the conserved cysteine through the conserved F or W. D genes are given only for firm matches. For some rows the clone size is stated as once, few or many, or as a class when expanded; others skip it.

d_gene: TRBD1
v_gene: TRBV14
abundance: .
j_gene: TRBJ1-2
CDR3aa: CASSPPDRVGYTF
CDR3nt: TGTGCCAGCAGCCCCCCGGACAGGGTCGGCTACACCTTC

d_gene: TRBD1
v_gene: TRBV14
abundance: .
j_gene: TRBJ1-2
CDR3aa: CASSWDSGGYGGYTF
CDR3nt: TGTGCCAGCAGCTGGGACAGTGGGGGATACGGTGGCTACACCTTC

d_gene: TRBD2
v_gene: TRBV6-4
abundance: .
j_gene: TRBJ2-3
CDR3aa: CASSALAGSTDTQYF
CDR3nt: TGTGCCAGCAGTGCCCTAGCGGGGAGCACAGATACGCAGTATTTT

d_gene: .
v_gene: TRBV5-6
abundance: .
j_gene: TRBJ1-1
CDR3aa: CASSLMVGASEAFF
CDR3nt: TGTGCCAGCAGCTTAATGGTTGGGGCTTCAGAAGCTTTCTTT

d_gene: .
v_gene: TRBV4-1
abundance: .
j_gene: TRBJ2-1
CDR3aa: CASSQGPVNDEQFF
CDR3nt: TGCGCCAGCAGCCAAGGCCCAGTGAACGATGAGCAGTTCTTC

d_gene: TRBD2
v_gene: TRBV4-2
abundance: few
j_gene: TRBJ2-2
CDR3aa: CASSPLGASGKASNTGELFF
CDR3nt: TGTGCCAGCAGCCCGCTCGGGGCTAGCGGGAAAGCGTCGAACACCGGGGAGCTGTTTTTT

d_gene: .
v_gene: TRBV9
abundance: few
j_gene: TRBJ1-3
CDR3aa: CASSVGVVSGNTIYF
CDR3nt: TGTGCCAGCAGCGTAGGAGTTGTCTCTGGAAACACCATATATTTT

d_gene: TRBD1
v_gene: TRBV19
abundance: few
j_gene: TRBJ2-1
CDR3aa: CASSNTGTGGVWNNEQFF
CDR3nt: TGTGCCAGTAGTAATACCGGGACAGGGGGCGTATGGAACAATGAGCAGTTCTTC

d_gene: .
v_gene: TRBV5-8
abundance: .
j_gene: TRBJ2-3
CDR3aa: CASSFMGGAYF
CDR3nt: TGTGCCAGCAGCTTTATGGGGGGGGCGTATTTT

d_gene: .
v_gene: TRBV7-2
abundance: .
j_gene: TRBJ1-1
CDR3aa: CASSSTGNTEAFF
CDR3nt: TGTGCCAGCAGCTCGACAGGGAACACTGAAGCTTTCTTT

d_gene: TRBD2
v_gene: TRBV11-2
abundance: .
j_gene: TRBJ2-1
CDR3aa: CASSLGGSGTYNEQFF
CDR3nt: TGTGCCAGCAGCTTAGGCGGGAGCGGCACCTACAATGAGCAGTTCTTC

d_gene: .
v_gene: TRBV18
abundance: .
j_gene: TRBJ1-3
CDR3aa: CASSPIPGDNTIYF
CDR3nt: TGTGCCAGCTCACCAATCCCAGGGGATAACACCATATATTTT

d_gene: .
v_gene: TRBV7-8
abundance: .
j_gene: TRBJ2-3
CDR3aa: CASSYGGTDTQYF
CDR3nt: TGTGCCAGCAGCTACGGGGGCACAGATACGCAGTATTTT

d_gene: .
v_gene: TRBV7-2
abundance: .
j_gene: TRBJ2-7
CDR3aa: CASSLVPGLLRHEQYF
CDR3nt: TGTGCCAGCAGCTTAGTTCCGGGACTCCTTCGCCACGAGCAGTACTTC

d_gene: .
v_gene: TRBV27
abundance: .
j_gene: TRBJ1-5
CDR3aa: CASSFRGLGQPQHF
CDR3nt: TGTGCCAGCAGTTTTAGGGGATTGGGTCAGCCCCAGCATTTT

d_gene: TRBD1
v_gene: TRBV5-1
abundance: .
j_gene: TRBJ2-7
CDR3aa: CASRMGTGRTYEQYF
CDR3nt: TGCGCCAGCAGGATGGGGACAGGGAGGACCTACGAGCAGTACTTC

d_gene: .
v_gene: TRBV3-1/TRBV3-2
abundance: once
j_gene: TRBJ2-7
CDR3aa: CASSQVDEQYF
CDR3nt: TGTGCCAGCAGCCAAGTCGACGAGCAGTACTTC

d_gene: .
v_gene: TRBV9
abundance: .
j_gene: TRBJ1-2
CDR3aa: CASSGIQGGYTF
CDR3nt: TGTGCCAGCAGCGGGATTCAGGGTGGCTACACCTTC

d_gene: .
v_gene: TRBV19
abundance: .
j_gene: TRBJ1-5
CDR3aa: CASLVTGQGNQPQHF
CDR3nt: TGTGCCAGTCTGGTCACAGGTCAAGGCAATCAGCCCCAGCATTTT

d_gene: .
v_gene: TRBV7-3
abundance: .
j_gene: TRBJ1-6
CDR3aa: CASSSGVTNSPLHF
CDR3nt: TGTGCCAGCAGCTCCGGGGTTACCAATTCACCCCTCCACTTT

d_gene: .
v_gene: TRBV12-3/TRBV12-4
abundance: .
j_gene: TRBJ1-4
CDR3aa: CASSYSGKLFF
CDR3nt: TGTGCCAGCAGTTATTCGGGAAAACTGTTTTTT

d_gene: TRBD2
v_gene: TRBV3-1/TRBV3-2
abundance: .
j_gene: TRBJ2-3
CDR3aa: CASSQDTSGTDTQYF
CDR3nt: TGTGCCAGCAGCCAAGACACTAGCGGCACAGATACGCAGTATTTT

d_gene: TRBD1
v_gene: TRBV7-3
abundance: few
j_gene: TRBJ2-7
CDR3aa: CASSLDRDHEQYF
CDR3nt: TGTGCCAGCAGCTTAGACAGGGACCACGAGCAGTACTTC

d_gene: TRBD1
v_gene: TRBV29-1
abundance: .
j_gene: TRBJ1-2
CDR3aa: CSVSDGQGYGYTF
CDR3nt: TGCAGCGTGAGTGACGGACAGGGCTATGGCTACACCTTC

d_gene: .
v_gene: TRBV6-2/TRBV6-3
abundance: .
j_gene: TRBJ1-2
CDR3aa: CASSYSRGGHSYGYTF
CDR3nt: TGTGCCAGCAGTTACTCGAGGGGGGGGCATAGCTATGGCTACACCTTC

d_gene: TRBD2
v_gene: TRBV2
abundance: .
j_gene: TRBJ2-1
CDR3aa: CASRELAGGGYNEQFF
CDR3nt: TGTGCCAGCAGGGAGCTAGCGGGAGGGGGGTACAATGAGCAGTTCTTC

d_gene: TRBD2
v_gene: TRBV12-5
abundance: once
j_gene: TRBJ2-1
CDR3aa: CASARTSGPYNEQFF
CDR3nt: TGTGCTAGTGCCCGGACTAGCGGCCCCTACAATGAGCAGTTCTTC

d_gene: TRBD1
v_gene: TRBV29-1
abundance: .
j_gene: TRBJ2-7
CDR3aa: CSARQGGRLRSYEQYF
CDR3nt: TGCAGCGCCAGACAGGGTGGGCGGCTGCGGTCCTACGAGCAGTACTTC

d_gene: .
v_gene: TRBV6-5
abundance: few
j_gene: TRBJ1-1
CDR3aa: CASSYSGGGEAFF
CDR3nt: TGTGCCAGCAGTTACTCGGGAGGAGGTGAAGCTTTCTTT

d_gene: .
v_gene: TRBV28
abundance: .
j_gene: TRBJ2-5
CDR3aa: CASSFVAVYQETQYF
CDR3nt: TGTGCCAGCAGTTTCGTAGCAGTCTACCAAGAGACCCAGTACTTC

d_gene: TRBD2
v_gene: TRBV9
abundance: .
j_gene: TRBJ2-1
CDR3aa: CASSSGGAFNEQFF
CDR3nt: TGTGCCAGCAGTAGCGGGGGGGCTTTTAATGAGCAGTTCTTC

d_gene: .
v_gene: TRBV7-8
abundance: .
j_gene: TRBJ1-2
CDR3aa: CASSTRFDQGTDGYTF
CDR3nt: TGTGCCAGCAGCACGCGTTTTGATCAGGGGACGGATGGCTACACCTTC

d_gene: .
v_gene: TRBV2
abundance: .
j_gene: TRBJ2-5
CDR3aa: CASSDAREYQETQYF
CDR3nt: TGTGCCAGCAGTGACGCTAGGGAGTACCAAGAGACCCAGTACTTC

d_gene: .
v_gene: TRBV28
abundance: .
j_gene: TRBJ2-4
CDR3aa: CASQKGRAKNIQYF
CDR3nt: TGTGCCAGCCAAAAGGGGCGGGCCAAAAACATTCAGTACTTC

d_gene: TRBD1
v_gene: TRBV19
abundance: .
j_gene: TRBJ1-1
CDR3aa: CASSQPDRAWAEAFF
CDR3nt: TGTGCCAGTAGTCAACCGGACAGGGCATGGGCTGAAGCTTTCTTT

d_gene: TRBD1
v_gene: TRBV7-9
abundance: .
j_gene: TRBJ1-4
CDR3aa: CASSSGQGIEKLFF
CDR3nt: TGTGCCAGCAGTTCGGGACAGGGCATTGAAAAACTGTTTTTT

d_gene: .
v_gene: TRBV5-7
abundance: .
j_gene: TRBJ2-7
CDR3aa: CASSLVGGDIEAYEQYF
CDR3nt: TGTGCCAGCAGCTTGGTTGGCGGGGATATAGAAGCCTACGAGCAGTACTTC

d_gene: .
v_gene: TRBV7-9
abundance: .
j_gene: TRBJ1-5
CDR3aa: CASSLSSTVNQPQHF
CDR3nt: TGTGCCAGCAGCTTATCGTCGACAGTCAATCAGCCCCAGCATTTT

d_gene: .
v_gene: TRBV6-1
abundance: .
j_gene: TRBJ1-5
CDR3aa: CASSEEQGQPQHF
CDR3nt: TGTGCCAGCAGTGAGGAACAGGGACAGCCCCAGCATTTT

d_gene: TRBD2
v_gene: TRBV9
abundance: .
j_gene: TRBJ2-3
CDR3aa: CASSARLATSTDTQYF
CDR3nt: TGTGCCAGCAGCGCCCGACTAGCGACTAGCACAGATACGCAGTATTTT

d_gene: .
v_gene: TRBV4-2
abundance: .
j_gene: TRBJ2-3
CDR3aa: CASSQGDSSTDTQYF
CDR3nt: TGTGCCAGCAGCCAAGGGGACTCAAGCACAGATACGCAGTATTTT

d_gene: TRBD1
v_gene: TRBV6-2/TRBV6-3
abundance: .
j_gene: TRBJ2-3
CDR3aa: CASSQGPPRGPGTDTQYF
CDR3nt: TGTGCCAGCAGCCAGGGTCCCCCCAGGGGGCCCGGCACAGATACGCAGTATTTT

d_gene: TRBD1
v_gene: TRBV29-1
abundance: .
j_gene: TRBJ1-5
CDR3aa: CSVGTASNQPQHF
CDR3nt: TGCAGCGTCGGGACAGCTAGCAATCAGCCCCAGCATTTT

d_gene: .
v_gene: TRBV27
abundance: .
j_gene: TRBJ1-3
CDR3aa: CASSWQIGNTIYF
CDR3nt: TGTGCCAGCAGTTGGCAGATTGGAAACACCATATATTTT

d_gene: TRBD1
v_gene: TRBV5-6
abundance: .
j_gene: TRBJ2-7
CDR3aa: CASSRRQGASLSVEQYF
CDR3nt: TGTGCCAGCAGCCGACGACAGGGGGCTAGTCTGAGTGTCGAGCAGTACTTC

d_gene: TRBD1
v_gene: TRBV7-8
abundance: .
j_gene: TRBJ1-5
CDR3aa: CASNTGVSYQPQHF
CDR3nt: TGTGCCAGCAACACAGGGGTTTCCTATCAGCCCCAGCATTTT

d_gene: .
v_gene: TRBV5-4
abundance: .
j_gene: TRBJ2-2
CDR3aa: CASSLGFWGLQNTGELFF
CDR3nt: TGTGCCAGCAGCTTGGGTTTTTGGGGACTCCAGAACACCGGGGAGCTGTTTTTT

d_gene: .
v_gene: TRBV4-1
abundance: .
j_gene: TRBJ1-2
CDR3aa: CASSQERQVYGYTF
CDR3nt: TGCGCCAGCAGCCAAGAACGACAGGTGTATGGCTACACCTTC

d_gene: .
v_gene: TRBV2
abundance: .
j_gene: TRBJ1-2
CDR3aa: CARSSGIGGYTF
CDR3nt: TGTGCCAGGTCCTCGGGGATTGGGGGCTACACCTTC

d_gene: TRBD1
v_gene: TRBV29-1
abundance: few
j_gene: TRBJ1-1
CDR3aa: CSVQTTGDRWNTEAFF
CDR3nt: TGCAGCGTACAGACAACAGGGGACAGGTGGAACACTGAAGCTTTCTTT

d_gene: .
v_gene: TRBV3-1/TRBV3-2
abundance: .
j_gene: TRBJ1-4
CDR3aa: CASSQGGLSNEKLFF
CDR3nt: TGTGCCAGCAGCCAAGGCGGACTATCGAATGAAAAACTGTTTTTT

d_gene: .
v_gene: TRBV2
abundance: many
j_gene: TRBJ2-3
CDR3aa: CASSEGEFIPTDTQYF
CDR3nt: TGTGCCAGCAGTGAAGGCGAGTTCATCCCCACAGATACGCAGTATTTT

d_gene: .
v_gene: TRBV11-2
abundance: .
j_gene: TRBJ1-2
CDR3aa: CASRPQGSYGYTF
CDR3nt: TGTGCCAGTCGTCCTCAGGGGAGCTATGGCTACACCTTC

d_gene: TRBD2
v_gene: TRBV3-1/TRBV3-2
abundance: .
j_gene: TRBJ2-3
CDR3aa: CASSQGSPAGGPADTQYF
CDR3nt: TGTGCCAGCAGCCAAGGCTCTCCAGCGGGGGGGCCCGCAGATACGCAGTATTTT

d_gene: TRBD1
v_gene: TRBV27
abundance: once
j_gene: TRBJ2-2
CDR3aa: CASSFSGRTGALNTGELFF
CDR3nt: TGTGCCAGCAGTTTCTCCGGACGGACAGGAGCCCTGAACACCGGGGAGCTGTTTTTT